The 27 T cell receptor beta chains below come from one sample, sequenced in a study of blood T cell repertoires in COVID-19. The data were produced by immunoSEQ multiplex PCR, yet TCRdb's version contains in-frame clones alone and is incomplete. The sample records about 260,000 clones, more than 75% being singletons. Sequences were obtained from peripheral blood. The source of these receptors is a woman aged 55-75 years with COVID-19, enrolled during active disease.

On this clone: Other DNA sequences from this sample encode an identical CDR3 as well. This chain links TRBV19 with TRBJ2-2, with D perhaps matching TRBD1 (6 bases). From germline, CDR1 is LNHDA and CDR2 SQIVND (reference sequence). The CDR3 contains 14 residues. V lost 3 bases to trimming and J lost 5 bases, with 10 bases between them. The CDR3 sequence is CASSIRGGTGELFF. In nucleotides, the CDR3 is TGTGCCAGTAGTATCAGGGGCGGAACCGGGGAGCTGTTTTTT.

V is TRBV10-3 and J is TRBJ2-7; the match to TRBD2 covers 10 bases. In germline, CDR1 is ENHRY, CDR2 SYGVKD. The trim removed 2 bases at V and 3 bases at J, leaving 1 base unmatched. The CDR3 runs 14 residues. This CDR3 is CAISEGLAVYEQYF. In DNA, the CDR3 is TGTGCCATCAGTGAGGGACTAGCGGTCTACGAGCAGTACTTC.

This chain links TRBV30 with TRBJ1-1; D remains unclear. Germline CDR1 and CDR2: GTSNPN and SVGIG (reference sequence). V was pared by 2 bases and J by 0 bases, with 10 bases between. This CDR3 has 14 amino acids. CDR3 sequence: CAWSSGLLNTEAFF. The CDR3 DNA reads TGTGCCTGGAGTTCCGGACTGCTGAACACTGAAGCTTTCTTT.

The rearrangement links TRBV6-5 to TRBJ2-7, with TRBD2 matching over 11 bases. The germline V gene encodes CDR1 MNHEY and CDR2 SVGAGI. The CDR3 spans 16 residues. The V and J ends lost 2 bases and 7 bases, in that order; junction bases with no gene match: 10. CDR3 in amino acids: CASSYTGLAGIGEQYF. The DNA of the CDR3 is TGTGCCAGCAGTTACACCGGACTAGCGGGTATTGGTGAGCAGTACTTC.

The V and J genes are TRBV28 and TRBJ1-5; tentatively, D is TRBD1 (5 bases). Germline-derived CDR1 and CDR2 are MDHEN and SYDVKM. The CDR3 has 14 residues. The germline V and J ends were trimmed by 7 bases and 5 bases, with 15 bases remaining between them. CDR3 in amino acids: CASNKGGDHQPQHF. The CDR3 DNA reads TGTGCCAGCAACAAAGGCGGGGACCATCAGCCCCAGCATTTT.

The V and J genes are TRBV28 and TRBJ1-1, with D hard to call. The CDR3 contains 12 residues. V lost 3 bases to trimming and J lost 5 bases, with 7 bases between them. Germline V gene lookup returns CDR1 MDHEN and CDR2 SYDVKM. CDR3 DNA sequence: TGTGCCAGCAGTTTTGGCAGTACTGAAGCTTTCTTT. Protein: CASSFGSTEAFF.

This clone was seen more than once but under ten times. The chain has TRBV29-1 and TRBJ1-4, with unresolved D. From germline, CDR1 is SQVTM and CDR2 ANQGSEA. With 6 bases removed from V and 7 bases from J, the gap between germline ends came to 15 bases. This CDR3 has 13 amino acids. The CDR3 coding sequence is TGCAGCGTCAAAGAGGCCGGGAGTGAAAAACTGTTTTTT. Protein sequence: CSVKEAGSEKLFF.

This clone has only one observation. The V and J genes are TRBV5-4 and TRBJ2-7; weak D call: TRBD2 (6 bases). The V end lost 4 bases, the J end lost 6 bases, and 17 bases lay between the germline ends. This CDR3 region has 14 residues. Germline CDR1 SGHNT, CDR2 YYREEE (reference sequence). The CDR3 is CASSRDSSTVEQYF. The CDR3 DNA sequence: TGTGCCAGCAGCCGGGACTCCTCCACGGTCGAGCAGTACTTC.

The J gene is TRBJ1-5, the V gene TRBV7-2, with D possibly being TRBD1 (5 bases). Germline CDR1 is SGHTA and CDR2 is FQGNSA. The CDR3 is 13 residues long. The V end was cut by 1 base, the J end by 7 bases, with 8 bases between. The CDR3 sequence is CASSLDGGQPQHF. The CDR3 DNA sequence: TGTGCCAGCAGCTTAGATGGGGGGCAGCCCCAGCATTTT.

The V and J genes are TRBV7-9 and TRBJ2-1, with D possibly matching TRBD1 (5 bases). CDR3 length: 16 amino acids. Trimming removed 6 bases at V and 3 bases at J, with 18 bases between. The germline CDR1 and CDR2 sequences are SEHNR and FQNEAQ (reference sequence). CDR3 loop: CASRSPLGRGYNEQFF. The CDR3 DNA reads TGTGCCAGCAGAAGCCCCTTGGGAAGGGGCTACAATGAGCAGTTCTTC.

DNA for the CDR3: TGCGCCAGCAGCCAAGAAGTGTCCGGGGGCTATGGCTACACCTTC. This sequence encodes CASSQEVSGGYGYTF. The rearrangement joins TRBV4-3 to TRBJ1-2; a possible D gene is TRBD1 (5 bases). Germline CDR1 is LGHNA and CDR2 is YSLEER. The V end was cut by 0 bases, the J end by 4 bases, with 12 bases between. This CDR3 has 15 amino acids.

J is TRBJ1-2 and V is TRBV4-2, with D possibly matching TRBD1 (6 bases). Between the trimmed V and J ends, which lost 0 bases and 3 bases, there was a span of 11 bases. Germline CDR1 LGHNA, CDR2 YNFKEQ. This CDR3 comprises 15 residues. The CDR3 bases are TGTGCCAGCAGCCAAGATTGGAGGACAGACTATGGCTACACCTTC. Protein sequence: CASSQDWRTDYGYTF.

The J gene is TRBJ1-3, the V gene TRBV9, with TRBD1 matching 7 bases. This CDR3 is built from 16 residues. Germline CDR1 SGDLS, CDR2 YYNGEE. V lost 4 bases, J lost 11 bases, and 18 bases stayed unmatched. The CDR3 sequence is CASSSGAGGGGSAIYF. For the CDR3, the DNA is TGTGCCAGCAGCTCCGGGGCAGGGGGTGGAGGAAGTGCCATATATTTT.

The chain uses TRBV20-1 and TRBJ2-7; no clear D gene. From germline, CDR1 is DFQATT and CDR2 SNEGSKA (reference sequence). The CDR3 consists of 11 residues. Trimming left V 0 bases short and J 4 bases short, with 4 bases between. For the CDR3, the DNA is TGCAGTGCTAGAGAGTCATACGAGCAGTACTTC. Residues: CSARESYEQYF.

V and J are TRBV6-5 and TRBJ1-5; the D is unclear. CDR1 and CDR2 (germline): MNHEY, SVGAGI. Trimming removed 0 bases at V and 9 bases at J, with 9 bases between. This CDR3 is 13 amino acids long. This chain's CDR3 is CASSYSVAGPQHF. The CDR3 DNA reads as TGTGCCAGCAGTTACTCGGTTGCGGGGCCCCAGCATTTT.

The chain couples TRBV5-1 to TRBJ2-2; TRBD1 is a possible D gene (5 bases). Germline values: CDR1 SGHRS, CDR2 YFSETQ. This CDR3 contains 14 residues. V lost 2 bases to trimming and J lost 4 bases, with 9 bases between them. The CDR3 sequence: CASSLGQATGELFF. The CDR3 DNA follows: TGCGCCAGCAGCTTAGGACAAGCCACCGGGGAGCTGTTTTTT. Complete variable domain (other parts from reference TRBV5-1 and TRBJ2-2): KAGVTQTPRYLIKTRGQQVTLSCSPISGHRSVSWYQQTPGQGLQFLFEYFSETQRNKGNFPGRFSGRQFSNSRSEMNVSTLELGDSALYLCASSLGQATGELFFGEGSRLTVL.

V gene TRBV7-8 combines with J gene TRBJ1-3; D is perhaps TRBD1 (5 bases). The CDR3 is 14 residues long. V dropped 6 bases and J dropped 0 bases, with 9 bases sitting between them. Germline V gene lookup returns CDR1 SGHVS and CDR2 FQNEAQ. The CDR3 sequence is CASRQASSGNTIYF. The CDR3 DNA reads as TGTGCCAGCAGACAGGCAAGCTCTGGAAACACCATATATTTT.

The chain combines TRBV19 with TRBJ2-1; D is perhaps TRBD2 (5 bases). Germline V gene lookup returns CDR1 LNHDA and CDR2 SQIVND (reference sequence). CDR3 size: 13 residues. Here the CDR3 reads CATKALGNNEQFF. The CDR3 nucleotides are TGTGCGACTAAGGCCTTGGGGAACAATGAGCAGTTCTTC.

This clone appeared a few times. At the DNA level, this CDR3 is encoded by other sequences in the same sample as well. The chain uses TRBV5-4 and TRBJ2-7; 9 nucleotides line up with TRBD1. The CDR3 covers 14 residues. Germline CDR1 and CDR2: SGHNT and YYREEE (reference sequence). J lost 7 bases, V lost 0 bases, and 5 bases had no gene match. The CDR3 reads CASSLDRGPGEQYF. DNA of the CDR3: TGTGCCAGCAGCTTGGACAGGGGGCCGGGTGAGCAGTACTTC. The full variable domain, in which reference TRBV5-4 and TRBJ2-7 provide the parts outside the CDR3, is ETGVTQSPTHLIKTRGQQVTLRCSSQSGHNTVSWYQQALGQGPQFIFQYYREEENGRGNFPPRFSGLQFPNYSSELNVNALELDDSALYLCASSLDRGPGEQYFGPGTRLTVT.

V is TRBV27 and J is TRBJ1-5; tentatively, D is TRBD1 (6 bases). Germline V gene data show CDR1 as MNHEY and CDR2 as SMNVEV (reference sequence). The CDR3 runs 13 residues. V lost 6 bases, J lost 7 bases, and 13 bases lay in between. The CDR3 loop is CASRGRGLQPQHF. The DNA for the CDR3 is TGTGCCAGCAGGGGGAGGGGGTTGCAGCCCCAGCATTTT.

J is TRBJ1-2 and V is TRBV3-1 (or the pseudogene TRBV3-2), with D perhaps TRBD1 (5 bases). Deletions cut 1 base from V and 1 base from J, with 10 bases between. The CDR3 covers 15 residues. Germline CDR1 LGHDT, CDR2 YNNKEL (reference sequence). The CDR3 region has the DNA TGTGCCAGCAGCCAAGGGCGGGGGGTTAACTATGGCTACACCTTC. Encoded protein: CASSQGRGVNYGYTF.

V gene TRBV7-6 combines with J gene TRBJ2-1; 9 bases agree with TRBD2. V trimming: 2 bases; J trimming: 1 base; junction bases outside the gene matches: 0. CDR1 and CDR2 (germline): SGHVS, FNYEAQ. The CDR3 is made up of 15 amino acids. The DNA for the CDR3 is TGTGCCAGCAGCTTACTAGCGGGATCCTACAATGAGCAGTTCTTC. Translating it yields CASSLLAGSYNEQFF.

The rearrangement joins TRBV20-1 to TRBJ2-1; no reliable D call. This CDR3 is 17 amino acids long. CDR1 DFQATT and CDR2 SNEGSKA come from the germline V gene (reference sequence). V lost 3 bases and J 0 bases, leaving 18 bases between the germline ends. DNA for the CDR3: TGCAGTGCTAGTCTCCGTTCCCCTATAAGCTCCTACAATGAGCAGTTCTTC. Its translation is CSASLRSPISSYNEQFF.

This clone came up a few times. CDR3 DNA sequence: TGCGCCAGCAGCCGACGACCCGACAGGCTGAACACTGAAGCTTTCTTT. Protein sequence: CASSRRPDRLNTEAFF. The chain joins TRBV5-1 to TRBJ1-1; the D gene is possibly TRBD1 (6 bases). Trimming pared 4 bases from V and 0 bases from J, leaving 16 bases between. The CDR3 spans 16 residues. The V gene's germline CDR1 is SGHRS and CDR2 YFSETQ.

The chain is built from TRBV14 and TRBJ1-2; tentatively, D is TRBD1 (5 bases). Between the trimmed V and J ends, which lost 4 bases and 4 bases, there was a span of 19 bases. CDR1 and CDR2 from the germline V gene are SGHDN and FVKESK. The CDR3 spans 16 residues. CDR3 coding DNA: TGTGCCAGCAGCCCTTTAACCCAGGGCGCTTTCTATGGCTACACCTTC. Translation gives CASSPLTQGAFYGYTF. Looking up the rest from reference TRBV14 and TRBJ1-2 gives the full variable domain: EAGVTQFPSHSVIEKGQTVTLRCDPISGHDNLYWYRRVMGKEIKFLLHFVKESKQDESGMPNNRFLAERTGGTYSTLKVQPAELEDSGVYFCASSPLTQGAFYGYTFGSGTRLTVV.

The chain has TRBV3-1 (or the pseudogene TRBV3-2) and TRBJ2-3; 7 bases agree with TRBD2. CDR3 length: 13 amino acids. V was clipped by 4 bases and J by 5 bases; unmatched bases: 3. CDR1 LGHDT and CDR2 YNNKEL come from the germline V gene (reference sequence). This chain's CDR3 is CASSRAGEDTQYF. CDR3 in DNA: TGTGCCAGCAGCCGGGCGGGAGAAGATACGCAGTATTTT.

Comments on this clone: This CDR3 is also generated by other DNA sequences in the sample. V gene TRBV3-1 (or the pseudogene TRBV3-2) combines with J gene TRBJ2-5; D is ambiguous. CDR1 LGHDT and CDR2 YNNKEL come from the germline V gene (reference sequence). V was trimmed by 2 bases and J by 4 bases, leaving 2 bases between them. The CDR3 is 11 residues long. The CDR3 here is CASSQRETQYF. The CDR3 DNA follows: TGTGCCAGCAGCCAACGAGAGACCCAGTACTTC.